This TCR beta chain was retrieved from a study of blood T cell repertoires in COVID-19. Study-level information: Donors in the United States, Italy and Spain gave samples during acute or convalescent COVID-19. T cells, B-cell-depleted T cells, or PBMCs supplied cDNA or gDNA.

CDR1 and CDR2 (germline): SGHTS, YDEGEE. CDR3 length: 16 residues. Trimming pared 5 bases from V and 6 bases from J, leaving 23 bases between. In the original analysis: Reference gene primer amplification gave estimated nucleated cell counts. Sequenced by immunoSEQ multiplex PCR; TCRdb stores in-frame clones only, minus some. D and trimming were read from the DNA, whereas the V and J calls and clone size are those reported in that table. The sample records a few hundred thousand clones, 85% being singletons. Sequenced material: peripheral blood. The sequence was obtained from a woman aged 18-30 years with acute or convalescent COVID-19. The chain links TRBV5-8 to TRBJ1-1; weak D call: TRBD1 (6 bases). The CDR3: CASSFLLTGTVSEAFF. The CDR3 nucleotides are TGTGCCAGCAGTTTTCTTTTGACAGGTACCGTCTCTGAAGCTTTCTTT.